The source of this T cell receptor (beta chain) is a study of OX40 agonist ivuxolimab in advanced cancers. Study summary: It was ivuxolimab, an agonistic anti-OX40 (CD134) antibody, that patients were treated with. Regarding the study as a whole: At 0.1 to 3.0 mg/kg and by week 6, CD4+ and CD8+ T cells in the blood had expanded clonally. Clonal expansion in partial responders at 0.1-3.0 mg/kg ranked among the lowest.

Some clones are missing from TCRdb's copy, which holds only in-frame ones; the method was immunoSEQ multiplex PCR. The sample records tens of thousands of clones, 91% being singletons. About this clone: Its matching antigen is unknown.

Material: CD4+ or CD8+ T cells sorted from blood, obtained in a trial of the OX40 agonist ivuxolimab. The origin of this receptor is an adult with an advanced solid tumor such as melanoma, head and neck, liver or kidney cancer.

The CDR3: CASGFGQGGTDTQYF. As DNA, the CDR3 is TGTGCTAGTGGTTTCGGACAGGGAGGTACAGATACGCAGTATTTT. The chain has TRBV12-5 and TRBJ2-3, with 8 bases identical to TRBD1. The V segment lost 3 bases and the J segment 3 bases; nucleotides outside the gene matches: 5. The germline V gene encodes CDR1 LGHNT and CDR2 FRNRAP. This CDR3 region has 15 residues.